The sequence of this T cell receptor (beta chain) was determined in a study of blood T cell repertoires in COVID-19. Per the original data handling: Using reference gene primer amplification, nucleated cell counts were estimated. Assay: immunoSEQ multiplex PCR; the TCRdb copy retains only in-frame clones and omits some. The D gene and trimming were derived from the DNA, and the V and J assignments and clone size from that table. The table includes some 90,000 clones, around 88% detected once. The V end lost 1 base, the J end lost 0 bases, and 13 bases lay between the germline ends. CDR3 size: 16 residues. CDR1 LGHDT and CDR2 YNNKEL come from the germline V gene (reference sequence).

Sequencing was done on a sample of peripheral blood. The V gene is TRBV3-1 (or the pseudogene TRBV3-2), the J gene TRBJ2-7; TRBD2 might be the D (6 bases). The receptor was derived from a woman of 80 years or more with acute or convalescent COVID-19. CDR3 loop: CASSQGGVRTSYEQYF. Here the CDR3 DNA reads TGTGCCAGCAGCCAAGGGGGGGTCAGGACCTCCTACGAGCAGTACTTC.